The 30 T cell receptor beta chains presented below share a single source sample, sequenced in a study of blood T cells in healthy people across ages. A J-beta primer mix and a sample-barcoded 5' primer were used in a second PCR of roughly 6 to 11 cycles. TCRdb ran MiXCR on the 5' RACE reads and lists one entry per CDR3 protein. The table includes about 1.4 million distinct CDR3 sequences, approximately 60% detected once. Sequencing input: blood. The source is a man between 18 and 29 years old in good health.

This chain joins TRBV14 and TRBJ2-3; D possibly corresponds to TRBD2 (6 bases). Looked up from germline, CDR1 is SGHDN and CDR2 is FVKESK. This CDR3 comprises 15 residues. V was trimmed by 4 bases and J by 3 bases, leaving 14 bases between them. The chain's CDR3 is CASSPRLGSTDTQYF. The CDR3 DNA is TGTGCCAGCAGCCCTCGACTAGGCTCAACAGATACGCAGTATTTT.

The chain uses TRBV25-1 and TRBJ2-2; 9 bases are a match to TRBD1. Trimming at V came to 2 bases and at J to 6 bases, leaving 10 bases not matched to a gene. The CDR3 has 17 amino acids. CDR1 MGHDK and CDR2 SYGVNS come from the germline V gene. This chain's CDR3 is CASSELIDRGRAGELFF. CDR3 DNA: TGTGCCAGCAGTGAACTGATCGACAGGGGGAGGGCCGGGGAGCTGTTTTTT.

Only a few counts were recorded for this clonotype. The chain couples TRBV20-1 to TRBJ1-2; the match to TRBD1 covers 9 bases. CDR1 and CDR2 (germline): DFQATT, SNEGSKA (reference sequence). The CDR3 is 12 residues long. CDR3 DNA sequence: TGCGGGACAGGGCCCCTTGACTATGGCTACACCTTC. It yields the protein CGTGPLDYGYTF.

The chain couples TRBV28 to TRBJ2-3, with D perhaps TRBD1 (6 bases). The CDR3 is 15 residues long. V lost 6 bases and J 4 bases, leaving 17 bases between the germline ends. The V gene's germline CDR1 is MDHEN and CDR2 SYDVKM. The CDR3 here is CASSPGQSFADTQYF. Written as DNA, the CDR3 is TGTGCCAGCAGCCCTGGACAGAGTTTCGCAGATACGCAGTATTTT.

The V and J genes are TRBV15 and TRBJ2-3, with TRBD2 matching 8 bases. Germline loops: CDR1 LNHNV, CDR2 YYDKDF (reference sequence). Unmatched junction bases numbered 15, after V lost 5 bases and J lost 2 bases. CDR3 length equals 18 residues. The CDR3 nucleotides read TGTGCCACCAGCGGGCAAGAGTCTGCGGGGGGACTCACAGATACGCAGTATTTT. Its translation is CATSGQESAGGLTDTQYF.

The V gene is TRBV28, the J gene TRBJ2-7; D uncertain. CDR3 length equals 15 residues. Germline CDR1 MDHEN, CDR2 SYDVKM. V gave up 5 bases and J gave up 1 base, with 15 bases separating them. The CDR3 sequence is CASSDLHGHSYEQYF. The CDR3 nucleotides read TGTGCCAGCAGTGACCTACACGGGCATTCCTACGAGCAGTACTTC.

This chain connects TRBV6-1 to TRBJ2-1; possibly TRBD1 or TRBD2 for D (5 bases each). The CDR3 contains 11 residues. Germline CDR1 reads MNHNS; CDR2 reads SASEGT. Trimming removed 5 bases from V and 13 bases from J, with 12 bases in between. CDR3 loop: CASSPPGGQFF. The CDR3 nucleotides are TGTGCCAGCAGTCCCCCTGGGGGACAGTTCTTC.

This chain links TRBV5-1 with TRBJ2-3; 13 bases match TRBD2. Trimming removed 4 bases from V and 3 bases from J; junction bases left unmatched: 5. Looked up from germline, CDR1 is SGHRS and CDR2 is YFSETQ. The CDR3 is made up of 16 amino acids. The CDR3 spells CASSHGTSGKTDTQYF. Here the CDR3 DNA reads TGCGCCAGCAGCCATGGGACTAGCGGGAAGACAGATACGCAGTATTTT.

The chain combines TRBV11-2 with TRBJ1-1; D remains ambiguous. Trimming removed 3 bases from V and 7 bases from J, with 15 bases in between. Germline assignment: CDR1 SGHAT and CDR2 FQNNGV. There are 14 residues in the CDR3. CDR3 nucleotide sequence: TGTGCCAGCAGCTTGGGCGCGCGGGATAGTGAAGCTTTCTTT. Translated, it gives CASSLGARDSEAFF.

This chain joins TRBV13 and TRBJ2-3; 12 bases are shared with TRBD2. Unmatched junction bases numbered 4, after V lost 4 bases and J lost 2 bases. The CDR3 loop spans 16 amino acids. CDR1 and CDR2 (germline): PRHDT, FYEKMQ (reference sequence). The DNA of the CDR3 is TGTGCCAGCAGCTACCTAGCGGGGGGGCTCACAGATACGCAGTATTTT. Residues: CASSYLAGGLTDTQYF.

The V call is TRBV29-1, the J call TRBJ1-2; tentatively, D is TRBD1 (5 bases). Germline values: CDR1 SQVTM, CDR2 ANQGSEA. The CDR3 contains 14 residues. V lost 0 bases, J lost 4 bases, and 12 bases lay in between. The CDR3 region has the DNA TGCAGCGTTGAAGATGCAGGGCGGGTCTATGGCTACACCTTC. It codes for CSVEDAGRVYGYTF.

The DNA of the CDR3 is TGTGCCAGCAGCCCCCGACAGGGAACGAACTACGAGCAGTACTTC. Translation gives CASSPRQGTNYEQYF. The chain combines TRBV7-6 with TRBJ2-7; 7 bases agree with TRBD1. V dropped 5 bases and J dropped 3; count of bases not matched to a gene: 10. The CDR3 consists of 15 residues. Germline V gene lookup returns CDR1 SGHVS and CDR2 FNYEAQ.

The rearrangement uses TRBV13 and TRBJ1-1; no reliable D call. This CDR3 spans 11 amino acids. V was pared by 7 bases and J by 8 bases, with 11 bases between. Germline CDR1 reads PRHDT; CDR2 reads FYEKMQ (reference sequence). CDR3 sequence reads: CASTFPTEAFF. CDR3 DNA: TGTGCCAGCACCTTCCCGACAGAAGCTTTCTTT.

This clonotype was found once. Germline is not matched at one junction end, which may reflect a read error. This chain connects TRBV12-3 or TRBV12-4 to TRBJ2-7, with D unclear. The CDR3 has 15 residues. CDR3 DNA sequence: TGTGCCAACAGTTTGTCCCAGTCCAAGGCCTACGAGCAGTACTTC. The encoded protein is CANSLSQSKAYEQYF.

The V gene is TRBV29-1, the J gene TRBJ2-5, with D possibly TRBD2 on 5 matching bases. The J call may be mistaken, given a closer DNA end match to TRBJ2-7. This CDR3 has 14 residues. Germline CDR1 and CDR2: SQVTM and ANQGSEA. The CDR3 nucleotides read TGCAGCGTTGAATCGCGGGTAGACTCCTACGAGCAGTACTTC. Its translation is CSVESRVDSYEQYF.

V and J are TRBV3-1 and TRBJ2-3; no clear D gene. The germline CDR1 and CDR2 sequences are LGHDT and YNNKEL (reference sequence). The V end lost 0 bases, the J end lost 5 bases, and 9 bases lay between the germline ends. There are 14 residues in the CDR3. The CDR3 protein is CASSQDPDIDTQYF. Written as DNA, the CDR3 is TGTGCCAGCAGCCAAGACCCCGACATAGATACGCAGTATTTT.

This clonotype was observed a few times. J is TRBJ2-1 and V is TRBV5-1; 8 bases are a match to TRBD1. V gave up 4 bases and J gave up 2 bases; unmatched junction bases: 8. Germline V gene data show CDR1 as SGHRS and CDR2 as YFSETQ. The CDR3 runs to 16 residues. The CDR3: CASSGNRGMPYNEQFF. DNA of the CDR3: TGCGCCAGCAGCGGTAACAGGGGGATGCCCTACAATGAGCAGTTCTTC.

The chain employs TRBV27 and TRBJ2-1; tentatively, D is TRBD2 (5 bases). V was clipped by 4 bases and J by 7 bases, with 17 bases between them. CDR3 length: 15 amino acids. Germline CDR1 is MNHEY and CDR2 is SMNVEV (reference sequence). The CDR3 sequence: CASSYGGLPGNEQFF. The CDR3 DNA sequence: TGTGCCAGCAGTTACGGCGGGTTGCCCGGGAATGAGCAGTTCTTC.

The V gene is TRBV11-1, the J gene TRBJ2-3; 14 bases map to TRBD2. V was clipped by 5 bases and J by 0 bases; unmatched bases: 7. This CDR3 spans 18 amino acids. Looked up from germline, CDR1 is SGHAT and CDR2 is FQDESV (reference sequence). The CDR3 bases are TGTGCCAGCAGCCAGGGGACTAGCGGGGGCCTTAGCACAGATACGCAGTATTTT. As protein: CASSQGTSGGLSTDTQYF.

The rearrangement uses TRBV6-6 and TRBJ1-1; D is perhaps TRBD1 (5 bases). Trimming removed 7 bases from V and 4 bases from J, with 19 bases in between. This CDR3 is built from 15 residues. Germline V gene data show CDR1 as MNHNY and CDR2 as SVGAGI (reference sequence). CDR3 coding DNA: TGTGCCAGCATTTCGATGGGACCCCGAAGCACTGAAGCTTTCTTT. Amino acid sequence: CASISMGPRSTEAFF.

The chain couples TRBV20-1 to TRBJ2-7; D perhaps matches TRBD2 (5 bases). Trimming took 1 base from V and 3 from J, leaving 16 bases between them. This CDR3 is 15 amino acids long. The germline CDR1 and CDR2 sequences are DFQATT and SNEGSKA (reference sequence). The DNA for the CDR3 is TGCAGTGCTAGAGTCCCTGAGAGGGCACACTACGAGCAGTACTTC. It encodes CSARVPERAHYEQYF.

This clonotype has only one observation. V is TRBV6-1 and J is TRBJ1-6, with 9 bases that match TRBD1. The CDR3 extends over 19 amino acids. Germline lookup yields CDR1 MNHNS and CDR2 SASEGT. J was trimmed by 2 bases and V by 6 bases; bases with no gene match: 14. CDR3 DNA: TGTGCCAGCAGATCCGGGACAGGGAGTTCTAGGACCTATAATTCACCCCTCCACTTT. Its protein product is CASRSGTGSSRTYNSPLHF.

This chain uses TRBV14 with TRBJ2-5; D call uncertain. The germline CDR1 and CDR2 sequences are SGHDN and FVKESK. Trimming removed 0 bases at V and 7 bases at J, with 9 bases between. CDR3 length equals 13 residues. CDR3 region: CASSQDNGRTQYF. The CDR3 region has the DNA TGTGCCAGCAGCCAAGACAACGGACGGACCCAGTACTTC.

The rearrangement uses TRBV7-9 and TRBJ1-2; D gene uncertain. This CDR3 region has 15 residues. The germline gives CDR1 SEHNR, CDR2 FQNEAQ (reference sequence). Trimming took 1 base from V and 2 from J, leaving 11 bases between them. DNA of the CDR3: TGTGCCAGCAGCTTAGTTTGGGCCCCAAACTATGGCTACACCTTC. Translated, it gives CASSLVWAPNYGYTF.

In this sample, this clonotype turned up a few times. The rearrangement joins TRBV5-1 to TRBJ2-3, with no clear D. The CDR3 totals 15 residues. Per the germline V gene, CDR1 is SGHRS and CDR2 is YFSETQ. V lost 0 bases and J 0 bases, leaving 8 bases between the germline ends. The CDR3 DNA sequence: TGCGCCAGCAGCTTGGCCGGTTGGAGCACAGATACGCAGTATTTT. Residues: CASSLAGWSTDTQYF.

The table lists this clonotype with a few counts. The chain combines TRBV6-2 or TRBV6-3 with TRBJ2-3; possibly TRBD2 for D (5 bases). CDR1 is MNHEY, CDR2 SVGEGT, per germline. The CDR3 is made up of 13 amino acids. Trimming removed 9 bases from V and 8 bases from J, with 18 bases in between. In DNA form, the CDR3 reads TGTGCCAGTTCGCTCGGGGATGTGGGTACGCAGTATTTT. Residues: CASSLGDVGTQYF.

This clonotype was detected only a few times. The chain recombines TRBV4-1 with TRBJ2-5; D perhaps matches TRBD2 (6 bases). The DNA matches TRBJ2-7 better at its end, which makes the J call doubtful. From germline, CDR1 is MGHRA and CDR2 YSYEKL. The CDR3 spans 15 residues. The DNA for the CDR3 is TGCGCCAGCAGCCAAGCGTTTGGGGGGTTCGACGAGCAGTACTTC. Amino acid sequence: CASSQAFGGFDEQYF.

The V call is TRBV4-1, the J call TRBJ1-1, with D tentatively TRBD1 (6 bases). The CDR3 length is 15 residues. Germline loops: CDR1 MGHRA, CDR2 YSYEKL. The V gene lost 0 bases and the J gene lost 6 bases, with 14 bases spanning the gap. The CDR3 is CASSQEWGRRPEAFF. CDR3 DNA sequence: TGCGCCAGCAGCCAAGAATGGGGGCGTAGGCCTGAAGCTTTCTTT.

This clonotype was seen more than once but under ten times. The chain has TRBV13 and TRBJ2-5, with D tentatively TRBD1 (5 bases). Germline V gives CDR1 PRHDT, CDR2 FYEKMQ (reference sequence). CDR3 size: 13 residues. V was shortened by 5 bases and J by 11 bases, with 18 bases between the two germline ends. The CDR3 DNA sequence: TGTGCCAGCAGCGGAAGACAGACGCTAAGGCAGTACTTC. Translating it yields CASSGRQTLRQYF.

The J gene is TRBJ2-7, the V gene TRBV11-1, with D uncertain. This CDR3 has 13 amino acids. CDR1 is SGHAT, CDR2 FQDESV, per germline (reference sequence). V was clipped by 5 bases and J by 3 bases, with 11 bases between them. Here the CDR3 reads CASSVIRSYEQYF. As DNA, the CDR3 is TGTGCCAGCAGCGTAATCAGGAGCTACGAGCAGTACTTC.